Below, one TCR beta chain is given with its context. Its matching antigen is unknown. This sample stems from a study of cytomegalovirus exposure and HLA in healthy donors. Study outcomes and limitations: Per published accounts, TCR beta sequences correctly predicted the HLA-A and HLA-B alleles of most subjects. It was 150 to 200 TCR beta chains that were listed as cytomegalovirus-associated. In an earlier analysis, most TCR beta V segments were productive about 90% or about 30% of the time.

The PCR was carried out with 60 Vbeta primers and 13 Jbeta primers. Method: immunoSEQ multiplex PCR; TCRdb's copy keeps in-frame clones and lacks some. The table lists about 130,000 clones, more than 75% of them singletons. The CDR3 sequence is 12 residues long. Per the germline V gene, CDR1 is MDHEN and CDR2 is SYDVKM. The ends lost 6 bases at V and 5 bases at J; junction bases unmatched: 2. The sample taken for sequencing was PBMCs. The clonotype was recovered from a woman in her forties or fifties in good health and CMV-seropositive. The V and J genes are TRBV28 and TRBJ2-3; 7 bases map to TRBD1. DNA of the CDR3: TGTGCCAGCAGCGACAGGGAAGATACGCAGTATTTT. Its translation: CASSDREDTQYF.